This T cell receptor (beta chain) was documented in a study of T cells after posttransplantation cyclophosphamide (dated by TCRdb to the mid-2010s). Regarding the complete study: Using TRB sequencing, the study followed how the T cell repertoire rebuilt after myeloablative bone marrow transplantation with posttransplantation cyclophosphamide given as GVHD prophylaxis. Antigen receptor sequencing was done on samples from 35 PTCy-treated patients and from more than 15 related bone marrow donors of those patients. Blood from all 30 or so PTCy patients with 1-year posttransplant specimens was subjected to TRB sequencing. In 3 patients, TRB sequencing was also performed on up to about 3 more blood samples taken 2 to 5.2 years after transplant, and in a handful of patients, pretransplant blood was also TRB-sequenced. Because TRA and TRB clonality correlated tightly in under 10 samples, later TCR analyses were limited to TRB. Public TRB sequences were compared against a database of over 3,000 sequences linked to responses to pathogens, tumor antigens, self-antigens and alloantigens. What the work shows at the level of the full study, not this receptor alone: The TRB repertoires of T cells infiltrating skin or GI tract showed only limited overlap with the TRB repertoires of T cells in blood. Donor-recipient similarity was low at 1-2 months but increased during the first year, and donor CD8+ memory clones often dominated later blood repertoires. Across 45 patients, recipient CMV seropositivity and CMV reactivation were highly associated with TRB clonality; PTCy diversity was similar to CNI/methotrexate controls.

The CDR3 runs 14 amino acids, cysteine and phenylalanine included. Only the CDR3 portion is preserved as DNA: 42 bases, with reading frame beginning at the first base. The germline V gene encodes CDR1 LGHNA and CDR2 YNFKEQ. V is cut by 1 base and J by 8 bases, and the space between the germline ends is 12 bases. Genomic DNA was the input for TRB sequencing, which was run either with the immunoSEQ assay at survey resolution or with the hsTCRB kit. As for how the authors treated the data: The immunoSEQ software handled the initial read processing, while the LymphoSeq R package was used for the repertoire analyses. Clonality was computed as 1 minus normalized Shannon entropy, and a Gini coefficient was also calculated for each TRB dataset. Phenotypes of unsorted samples were inferred by mapping TRB sequences from sorted subsets of the recipient or donor onto the same recipient's unsorted samples. TCRdb provides this immuneACCESS table in a form limited to in-frame rearrangements. Some clones are lacking; in checked studies, under half of them reflect an unresolved V gene, and why the rest are absent is not known. V and J calls and clone size come straight from that table; D and trimming were deduced from the DNA. This sample gives about 11,000 clones in total; about 85% of them show up just once. The top ten hold over 15% of the sample.

Turning to this clone: No antigen is known for it. No base quality values were provided; no much bigger clone lies one nucleotide off.

What the treatment or condition label conveys for this sample: high-dose cyclophosphamide on days +3 and +4 as single-agent GVHD prophylaxis. PTCy patients received busulfan and fludarabine conditioning, a related or unrelated marrow graft, and cyclophosphamide on days +3 and +4. PTCy-treated patients came from a prospective multi-institutional clinical trial. Peripheral blood and bone marrow mononuclear cells were isolated by Ficoll-Hypaque density centrifugation and cryopreserved. Sample: PBMCs, taken approximately 1,900 days after allogeneic stem cell transplant with posttransplant cyclophosphamide. The origin of this receptor is a female patient in her 50s who received an allogeneic stem cell transplant from a related donor, was CMV-positive, and had no GVHD. Some T cells present after a transplant may be cells of the graft donor. The rearrangement combines TRBV4-2 with TRBJ2-1, with no D gene named confidently. The DNA sequence is as follows: TGTGCCAGCAGCCAAGGCCTCTCGAGCGATGAGCAGTTCTTC. Its translation is CASSQGLSSDEQFF.